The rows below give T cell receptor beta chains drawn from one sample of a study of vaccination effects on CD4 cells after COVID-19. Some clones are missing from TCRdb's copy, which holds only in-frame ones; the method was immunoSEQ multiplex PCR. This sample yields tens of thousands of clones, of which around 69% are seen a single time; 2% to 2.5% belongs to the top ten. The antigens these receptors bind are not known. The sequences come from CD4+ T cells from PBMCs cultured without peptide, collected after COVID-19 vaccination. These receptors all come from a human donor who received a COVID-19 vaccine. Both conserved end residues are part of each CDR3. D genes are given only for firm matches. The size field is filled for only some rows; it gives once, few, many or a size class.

CDR3nt: TGCGCCAGCAGCATGGGGGGGAGGATCCAAGAGACCCAGTACTTC
CDR3aa: CASSMGGRIQETQYF
abundance: -
v_gene: TRBV4-1
d_gene: TRBD2
j_gene: TRBJ2-5

CDR3nt: TGTGCCAGTAGTAGCGGGGCGGGCCGCGAAGATACGCAGTATTTT
CDR3aa: CASSSGAGREDTQYF
abundance: -
v_gene: TRBV19
d_gene: -
j_gene: TRBJ2-3

CDR3nt: TGTGCCAGCAGCGGGACAGTTTCAAACACTGAAGCTTTCTTT
CDR3aa: CASSGTVSNTEAFF
abundance: few
v_gene: TRBV9
d_gene: -
j_gene: TRBJ1-1

CDR3nt: TGTGCCAGCAGCTCCAGCAGGGGGTTCTATGGCTACACCTTC
CDR3aa: CASSSSRGFYGYTF
abundance: -
v_gene: TRBV9
d_gene: TRBD1
j_gene: TRBJ1-2

CDR3nt: TGTGCCAGCAGTTTAAGCAGGGGCAATTCACCCCTCCACTTT
CDR3aa: CASSLSRGNSPLHF
abundance: -
v_gene: TRBV27
d_gene: -
j_gene: TRBJ1-6

CDR3nt: TGTGCCAGTAGTCGGGACAGGGGGCTAGGTGAAGCTTTCTTT
CDR3aa: CASSRDRGLGEAFF
abundance: -
v_gene: TRBV19
d_gene: TRBD1
j_gene: TRBJ1-1

CDR3nt: TGTGCCAGTAGTAATCGTGGGACGCGACCTTCCTCTGGAAACACCATATATTTT
CDR3aa: CASSNRGTRPSSGNTIYF
abundance: few
v_gene: TRBV19
d_gene: -
j_gene: TRBJ1-3

CDR3nt: TGCGCCAGCAGTCCCCTCTCCAGACAGGTTAGGTCTGAGCAGTTCTTC
CDR3aa: CASSPLSRQVRSEQFF
abundance: -
v_gene: TRBV23-1
d_gene: -
j_gene: TRBJ2-1

CDR3nt: TGTGCCAGCAGCCCCGCTTGGGCTAATGAAAAACTGTTTTTT
CDR3aa: CASSPAWANEKLFF
abundance: -
v_gene: TRBV5-8
d_gene: -
j_gene: TRBJ1-4

CDR3nt: TGTGCCAGCACCCTTGACAGGACGAGGACCACTGAAGCTTTCTTT
CDR3aa: CASTLDRTRTTEAFF
abundance: few
v_gene: TRBV6-5
d_gene: -
j_gene: TRBJ1-1

CDR3nt: TGTGCCAGCAGCTCGGGGGCAGGGTGGAATTCACCCCTCCACTTT
CDR3aa: CASSSGAGWNSPLHF
abundance: -
v_gene: TRBV5-6
d_gene: -
j_gene: TRBJ1-6

CDR3nt: TGTGCCATCAGTGATCCTACAGGGGGACGAAATGAAAAACTGTTTTTT
CDR3aa: CAISDPTGGRNEKLFF
abundance: -
v_gene: TRBV10-3
d_gene: TRBD1
j_gene: TRBJ1-4

CDR3nt: TGTGCCAGCAGCTGGACAGGGCTACACACTGAAGCTTTCTTT
CDR3aa: CASSWTGLHTEAFF
abundance: few
v_gene: TRBV7-9
d_gene: TRBD1
j_gene: TRBJ1-1

CDR3nt: TGTGCCAGCAGACCTACGGGCCCCGTGGGGGGCGGCTACACCTTC
CDR3aa: CASRPTGPVGGGYTF
abundance: -
v_gene: TRBV28
d_gene: -
j_gene: TRBJ1-2

CDR3nt: TGTGCCAGCAGAAGACAGGGTTATGATACGCAGTATTTT
CDR3aa: CASRRQGYDTQYF
abundance: -
v_gene: TRBV2
d_gene: TRBD1
j_gene: TRBJ2-3

CDR3nt: TGTGCCAGTAGTAAGACAGGGTACACTGAAGCTTTCTTT
CDR3aa: CASSKTGYTEAFF
abundance: once
v_gene: TRBV19
d_gene: TRBD1
j_gene: TRBJ1-1

CDR3nt: TGTGCCAGCAGTGAAGGGACAGGTGGGGCCCGTGAGCAGTTCTTC
CDR3aa: CASSEGTGGAREQFF
abundance: -
v_gene: TRBV2
d_gene: TRBD1
j_gene: TRBJ2-1

CDR3nt: TGTGCCACCTCCCGCCAGTACACCGGGGAGCTGTTTTTT
CDR3aa: CATSRQYTGELFF
abundance: -
v_gene: TRBV19
d_gene: -
j_gene: TRBJ2-2

CDR3nt: TGTGCCAGCAGTTTAGCGCCCGGGGATGAGCAGTTCTTC
CDR3aa: CASSLAPGDEQFF
abundance: -
v_gene: TRBV12-3/TRBV12-4
d_gene: -
j_gene: TRBJ2-1

CDR3nt: TGTGCCAGCAGCTCCTTCGGGACTCAAAACTCCTATAATTCACCCCTCCACTTT
CDR3aa: CASSSFGTQNSYNSPLHF
abundance: -
v_gene: TRBV7-2
d_gene: -
j_gene: TRBJ1-6